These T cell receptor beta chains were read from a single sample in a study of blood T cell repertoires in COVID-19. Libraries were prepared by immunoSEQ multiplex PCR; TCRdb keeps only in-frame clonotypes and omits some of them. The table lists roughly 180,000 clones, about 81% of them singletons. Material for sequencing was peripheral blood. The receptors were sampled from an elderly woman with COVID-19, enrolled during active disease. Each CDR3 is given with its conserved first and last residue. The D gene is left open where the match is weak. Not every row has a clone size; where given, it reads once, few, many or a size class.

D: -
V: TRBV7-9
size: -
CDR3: CASSQQGSGYTF

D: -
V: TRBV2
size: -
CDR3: CASSEAQEVGTEAFF

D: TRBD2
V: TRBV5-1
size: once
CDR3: CASSEAGGRRGEQFF

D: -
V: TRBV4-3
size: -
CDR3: CASSQDQRDYGYTF

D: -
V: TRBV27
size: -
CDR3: CASSLSAGLAGELFF

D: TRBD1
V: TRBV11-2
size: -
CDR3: CASSLVGGTYGYTF

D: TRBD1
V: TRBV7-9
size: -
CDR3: CASSLGQGTSEQYF

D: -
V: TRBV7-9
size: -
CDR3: CASSRGGLGTGYTF

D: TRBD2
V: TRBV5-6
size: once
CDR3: CASSSTQRGGTDTQYF

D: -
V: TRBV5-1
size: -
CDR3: CASRPGTTILYEQYF

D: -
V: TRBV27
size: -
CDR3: CASSRGGNQPQHF

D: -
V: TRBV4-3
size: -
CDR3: CASSQGTDNQPQHF

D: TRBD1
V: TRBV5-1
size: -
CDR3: CASSTGQGKPYTEAFF

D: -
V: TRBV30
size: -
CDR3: CALAANYGYTF

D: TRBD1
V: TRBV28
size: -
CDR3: CASGDSRLGQYF

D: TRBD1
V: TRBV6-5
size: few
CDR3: CASKRQGMIQPQHF

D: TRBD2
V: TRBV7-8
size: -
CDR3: CASSFSAGLAGDTQYF

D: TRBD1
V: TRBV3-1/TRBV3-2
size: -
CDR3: CASSQGDRGTEAFF

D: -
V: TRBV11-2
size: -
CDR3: CASSLTPDYGYTF

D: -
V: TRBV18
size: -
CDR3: CASSPPGTPSYEQYF

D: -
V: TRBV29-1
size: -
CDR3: CSVEPVSQETQYF

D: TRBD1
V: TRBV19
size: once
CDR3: CASSITPGQGNEKLFF

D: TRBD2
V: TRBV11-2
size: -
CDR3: CASSPWTTSGPTDTQYF

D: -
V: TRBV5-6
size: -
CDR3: CASSLVYENEKLFF

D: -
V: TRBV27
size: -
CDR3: CASRSGGVTEAFF

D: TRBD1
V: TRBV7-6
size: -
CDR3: CASSGGDRGETQYF

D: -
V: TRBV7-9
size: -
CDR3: CASSLSVGGVQPQHF

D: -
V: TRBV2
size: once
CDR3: CASSLEGESSYEQYF

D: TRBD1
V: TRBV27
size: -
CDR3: CASSLTGGTLNF

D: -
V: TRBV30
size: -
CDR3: CAWSVRGTGNTIYF

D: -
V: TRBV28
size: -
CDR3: CASSLVYGSTDTQYF

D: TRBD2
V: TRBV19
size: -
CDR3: CASSISGLAGLTDTQYF

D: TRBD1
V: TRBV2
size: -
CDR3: CASSDAGTASYEQYF

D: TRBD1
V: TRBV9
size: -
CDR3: CASSNRQGMNTEAFF

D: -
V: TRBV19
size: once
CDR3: CASSIVGTDTQYF

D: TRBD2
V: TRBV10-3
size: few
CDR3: CAISESKGLAFYNEQFF

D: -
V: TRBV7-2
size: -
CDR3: CASSFSHQETQYF

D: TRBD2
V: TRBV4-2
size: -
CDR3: CASSQEQGLAPSLLNEQFF

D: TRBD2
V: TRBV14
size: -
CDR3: CASSPGLSTPSPYF